This section outlines one T cell receptor (beta chain) sequence together with its context. Seattle patients were enrolled while actively infected and followed longitudinally. The record originates from a study of blood T cell repertoires in COVID-19. The CDR3 is made up of 15 amino acids. Germline V gene data show CDR1 as SGHTA and CDR2 as FQGTGA. Trimming stripped 5 bases from V and 1 base from J, with 11 bases between. Source study methods: For nucleated cells, counts were estimated from reference gene primer amplification. Some clones are missing from TCRdb's copy, which holds only in-frame ones; the method was immunoSEQ multiplex PCR. V, J and clone size reflect that table, while D and trimming were determined from the DNA. This table has 150,000 to 200,000 clones, roughly 80% appearing once.

The sequenced sample consisted of peripheral blood. This chain joins TRBV7-3 and TRBJ2-2; D perhaps matches TRBD1 (6 bases). The sequence came from a woman in her thirties or forties with COVID-19, enrolled during active disease. The CDR3 here is CASSRGIWNTGELFF. CDR3 nucleotide sequence: TGTGCCAGCAGCAGGGGGATTTGGAACACCGGGGAGCTGTTTTTT.